This T cell receptor beta chain originates from a study of T cell repertoires in cytomegalovirus infection. Study-level information: Peptides in the study included HLA-C-restricted and HLA-B-restricted CMV epitopes. CMV infection and matching HLA type were both indicated by public TCR beta signatures.

To note about this clonotype: The antigen remains undetermined.

Germline CDR1 and CDR2: LNHNV and YYDKDF (reference sequence). V was clipped by 3 bases and J by 6 bases; unmatched bases: 4. This CDR3 has 14 residues. Using its own MiXCR run on the reads, TCRdb lists one record per CDR3 protein. Of roughly 200,000 distinct CDR3 sequences in the sample, around 40% are singletons; the top ten hold 59%. Study findings and constraints: CMV-specific HLA-C-restricted TCR beta clonotypes dominated the ex vivo response. Identification of carriers of CMV plus the relevant HLA was achieved through cumulative public TCR beta family frequency.

Sequenced here: CD8+ T cells from cultured PBMCs, sampled from culture after CMV antigen stimulation. This chain links TRBV15 with TRBJ1-3, with 8 bases fitting TRBD1. This TCR was sampled from a human donor in good health (CMV status not recorded). Some clones in this sample may be carry-over from other donors' samples. The CDR3 loop is CATSSPDRENTIYF. In nucleotides, the CDR3 is TGTGCCACCAGCAGTCCGGACAGGGAAAACACCATATATTTT.